This T cell receptor (beta chain) was captured in a study of blood T cell repertoires in COVID-19. Study background: The samples span acute and convalescent COVID-19 from the United States, Italy and Spain. The analysed material was cDNA or gDNA that came from T cells, B-cell-depleted T cells, or PBMCs.

Assay used: immunoSEQ multiplex PCR; TCRdb lists only in-frame clones, some missing. The table includes approximately 310,000 clones, 85% detected once. Participant-reported clinical history was the basis for cohort assignment. Exposed participants came across a COVID-19 case within 2 weeks before study entry. CDR3 length: 15 residues. Germline CDR1 SGHTA, CDR2 FQGNSA. Trimming cost V 5 bases and J 0 bases, with 11 bases left between them. Source material: PBMCs or T cells enriched from blood (not recorded which). The clonotype was recovered from a woman in her 30s who had been exposed to COVID-19. This chain joins TRBV7-2 and TRBJ1-3; a weak D match, TRBD1 (6 bases). The CDR3 loop is CASSGQPFSGNTIYF. The CDR3 DNA is TGTGCCAGCAGCGGACAGCCCTTCTCTGGAAACACCATATATTTT.